This TCR beta chain was captured in a study of control samples from healthy donors and cancer patients. This clone was observed once. The method was immunoSEQ multiplex PCR; TCRdb's version includes in-frame clones alone and lacks a portion of them. The sample has roughly 80,000 clones; nearly 90% are singletons. The CDR3 sequence is 15 residues long. The V segment lost 3 bases and the J segment 4 bases; nucleotides outside the gene matches: 7. CDR1 is SGHRS and CDR2 is YFSETQ in the germline V gene. The sequencing sample was made of blood. This sequence originates from a man aged 50 to 59 in good health. V usage is TRBV5-1 and J usage is TRBJ1-2, with TRBD1 matching 9 bases. The CDR3 sequence is CASSSPGQGSYGYTF. The CDR3, as DNA: TGCGCCAGCAGCTCGCCGGGACAGGGATCCTATGGCTACACCTTC.